This T cell receptor (beta chain) was identified in a study of regulatory T cells in long-lasting Graves disease. For the study at large: Graves' patients, diagnosed recently, had received antithyroid drugs under 3 months. Points from the study as a whole: When disease was persistent, TRBV28, TRBJ1-2 and TRBJ2-5 were the favored segments.

Described time point: newly diagnosed GD, antithyroid drugs for less than 3 months. Making the TCR library involved RNA that had been extracted from PBMCs. Doctors identified Graves' disease using the American Thyroid Association guidelines. With iRepertoire HTBI primers and Arm-PCR of CDR3 regions, TCR beta libraries were built. A single record per CDR3 protein comes from TCRdb applying MiXCR to the multiplex PCR reads. The table shows some 240,000 distinct CDR3 sequences, with around 20% occurring only once. The V and J ends lost 4 bases and 2 bases, in that order; junction bases with no gene match: 5. CDR3 size: 15 residues. Germline V gene lookup returns CDR1 MGHDK and CDR2 SYGVNS. This clonotype was seen at least ten times. Antigen: not known. Separately, the same data were catalogued under a study of T cells in Graves' hyperthyroidism and ophthalmopathy. That work adds: Those with hyperthyroidism were 18 to 65 years old, newly diagnosed, and ill for under 2 months.

The rearrangement joins TRBV25-1 to TRBJ2-1; 7 bases agree with TRBD1. This receptor was obtained from a woman aged 25 to 45 with Graves disease. The input for sequencing was peripheral blood mononuclear cells (PBMCs), taken at new diagnosis, from a patient treated with antithyroid drugs. In DNA form, the CDR3 reads TGTGCCAGCAGTGGCGACAGGGTGCCCTACAATGAGCAGTTCTTC. It is translated as CASSGDRVPYNEQFF.